The sequence of this TCR beta chain was determined in a study of cytomegalovirus exposure and HLA in healthy donors. Use of 60 Vbeta and 13 Jbeta primers characterized the PCR. Profiled with immunoSEQ multiplex PCR; TCRdb holds only in-frame clones, not every one. The top ten hold 3.5% to 5% of the sample, which has about 130,000 clones, roughly 70% seen once. The CDR3 is 15 residues long. V trimming: 9 bases; J trimming: 5 bases; junction bases outside the gene matches: 15. CDR1 and CDR2 (germline): MDHEN, SYDVKM. The material sequenced was PBMCs. This receptor was identified in a man aged 18 to 30 in good health and CMV-seropositive. V usage is TRBV28 and J usage is TRBJ2-5, with 7 nucleotides matching TRBD1. As DNA, the CDR3 is TGTGCCAGAGCCAGTAAGGGGGCTGCGTGGGAGACCCAGTACTTC. It specifies CARASKGAAWETQYF.